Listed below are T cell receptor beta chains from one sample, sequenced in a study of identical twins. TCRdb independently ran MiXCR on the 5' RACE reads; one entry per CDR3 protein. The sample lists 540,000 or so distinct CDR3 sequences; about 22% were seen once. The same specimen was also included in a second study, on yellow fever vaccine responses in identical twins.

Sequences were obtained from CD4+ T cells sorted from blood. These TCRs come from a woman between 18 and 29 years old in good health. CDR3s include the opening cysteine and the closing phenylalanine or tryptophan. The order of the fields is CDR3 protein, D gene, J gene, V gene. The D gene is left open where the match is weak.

CDR3 protein: CASRDVGNTEAFF
D gene: -
J gene: TRBJ1-1
V gene: TRBV2

CDR3 protein: CASSMSRSAEAFF
D gene: -
J gene: TRBJ1-1
V gene: TRBV6-1

CDR3 protein: CSARLGQGLADTEAFF
D gene: TRBD1
J gene: TRBJ1-1
V gene: TRBV20-1

CDR3 protein: CASGLGRTDTQYF
D gene: -
J gene: TRBJ2-3
V gene: TRBV12-5

CDR3 protein: CASSPRSGSTDTQYF
D gene: -
J gene: TRBJ2-3
V gene: TRBV7-6

CDR3 protein: CASSERAAKNIQYF
D gene: -
J gene: TRBJ2-4
V gene: TRBV6-1

CDR3 protein: CASSTGAAGANVLTF
D gene: TRBD1
J gene: TRBJ2-6
V gene: TRBV10-3

CDR3 protein: CASSLVAGEGEQFF
D gene: -
J gene: TRBJ2-1
V gene: TRBV12-3/TRBV12-4

CDR3 protein: CASSPDGQGTGNQPQHF
D gene: TRBD1
J gene: TRBJ1-5
V gene: TRBV2

CDR3 protein: CASSEERGSTYEQYF
D gene: -
J gene: TRBJ2-7
V gene: TRBV6-1

CDR3 protein: CASSLEARSYEQYF
D gene: -
J gene: TRBJ2-7
V gene: TRBV5-1

CDR3 protein: CASSQAQREGPGEQYF
D gene: TRBD2
J gene: TRBJ2-7
V gene: TRBV4-1

CDR3 protein: CASSLDRGPYNEQFF
D gene: TRBD1
J gene: TRBJ2-1
V gene: TRBV7-9

CDR3 protein: CASSTYRGPYNEQFF
D gene: TRBD1
J gene: TRBJ2-1
V gene: TRBV19

CDR3 protein: CASSLDGLAGNTDTQYF
D gene: TRBD2
J gene: TRBJ2-3
V gene: TRBV7-6

CDR3 protein: CAISATDRDQETQYF
D gene: TRBD1
J gene: TRBJ2-5
V gene: TRBV10-3

CDR3 protein: CASSLVGTVAYEQYF
D gene: TRBD1
J gene: TRBJ2-7
V gene: TRBV5-5

CDR3 protein: CASSYWEGPYEQYF
D gene: TRBD2
J gene: TRBJ2-7
V gene: TRBV6-2/TRBV6-3

CDR3 protein: CASSHHRDGNTEAFF
D gene: -
J gene: TRBJ1-1
V gene: TRBV7-9

CDR3 protein: CASSNPGQGGEAFF
D gene: TRBD1
J gene: TRBJ1-1
V gene: TRBV12-3/TRBV12-4

CDR3 protein: CASIPDRPSTDTQYF
D gene: TRBD1
J gene: TRBJ2-3
V gene: TRBV12-3/TRBV12-4

CDR3 protein: CASSQDVGSFHSPLHF
D gene: -
J gene: TRBJ1-6
V gene: TRBV14

CDR3 protein: CSARDPASNQPQHF
D gene: -
J gene: TRBJ1-5
V gene: TRBV20-1

CDR3 protein: CASSLDRLYNSPLHF
D gene: -
J gene: TRBJ1-6
V gene: TRBV6-5

CDR3 protein: CASSYGAQGASGDTQYF
D gene: -
J gene: TRBJ2-3
V gene: TRBV12-3/TRBV12-4

CDR3 protein: CASGDEKLFF
D gene: -
J gene: TRBJ1-4
V gene: TRBV6-1

CDR3 protein: CASSYGFGANVLTF
D gene: -
J gene: TRBJ2-6
V gene: TRBV5-6

CDR3 protein: CASSSRFRTAVETQYF
D gene: -
J gene: TRBJ2-5
V gene: TRBV11-2

CDR3 protein: CASSLWRGARYNEQFF
D gene: TRBD2
J gene: TRBJ2-1
V gene: TRBV28

CDR3 protein: CASSLAGGQNEQFF
D gene: TRBD2
J gene: TRBJ2-1
V gene: TRBV7-9

CDR3 protein: CASIPNGGGTQYF
D gene: TRBD2
J gene: TRBJ2-5
V gene: TRBV12-3/TRBV12-4

CDR3 protein: CASSDRLNEQFF
D gene: -
J gene: TRBJ2-1
V gene: TRBV28

CDR3 protein: CASRPTSSNTGELFF
D gene: TRBD2
J gene: TRBJ2-2
V gene: TRBV7-3

CDR3 protein: CATSPGTSYGYTF
D gene: -
J gene: TRBJ1-2
V gene: TRBV24-1

CDR3 protein: CASSPRRGAYQPQHF
D gene: -
J gene: TRBJ1-5
V gene: TRBV27

CDR3 protein: CSARRDRETQYF
D gene: -
J gene: TRBJ2-5
V gene: TRBV20-1

CDR3 protein: CASSYSREADTQYF
D gene: TRBD2
J gene: TRBJ2-3
V gene: TRBV6-5

CDR3 protein: CASSLSVAGDQETQYF
D gene: TRBD2
J gene: TRBJ2-5
V gene: TRBV27

CDR3 protein: CSAIPRGDYGYTF
D gene: -
J gene: TRBJ1-2
V gene: TRBV20-1

CDR3 protein: CASSSGLAGRGQFF
D gene: TRBD2
J gene: TRBJ2-1
V gene: TRBV12-3/TRBV12-4

CDR3 protein: CASSSGQGAYEQYF
D gene: TRBD1
J gene: TRBJ2-7
V gene: TRBV5-1

CDR3 protein: CASRTSGATEQYF
D gene: TRBD2
J gene: TRBJ2-7
V gene: TRBV28